This TCR beta chain stems from a study of CD8+ T cells in alopecia areata (dated by TCRdb to 2016 to 2018). Regarding the research as a whole: The study used high-throughput TCRbeta sequencing to examine T cell clonal expansion in alopecia areata, in both the C3H/HeJ mouse model and human patients. In humans, TCRbeta sequencing was performed on scalp tissue and on sorted CD4+ and CD8+ peripheral blood T cells from healthy controls and from patients with patchy or totalis/universalis alopecia areata. TCRbeta CDR3 regions were amplified by immunoSEQ multiplex PCR using 35 Vbeta forward and 13 Jbeta reverse primers. RNA came from the PAXgene miRNA kit for fixed scalp, the miRNeasy kit for PBMCs, and the RNeasy kit for mouse skin. Clonality in the scalp was compared among normal scalp (n=4), patchy alopecia areata scalp (n=8), and alopecia totalis/universalis scalp (n=8).

This clone has just a few counts. This receptor's antigen is unknown. The record has no base qualities; no much larger clone is one base away. General conclusions and limits of the study: Shared TCR sequences between patients were less evident than in mice, which may be partly attributable to HLA diversity in the patient population. Compared with normal scalp, lesional scalp, particularly in alopecia totalis/universalis, had higher clonality and more expanded CD8+ clones, which suggests antigenic drive. Unlike mouse skin, which is dominated by gammadelta T cells, normal human skin has resident alphabeta T cells that are also sequenced, and this complicates analysis of the scalp TCR repertoire.

V trim: 2 bases; J trim: 7 bases; unmatched bases: 17. The CDR3 numbers 18 residues from cysteine through phenylalanine. Only CDR3 DNA remains: 54 bases, in frame from the first base. The library was produced with the immunoSEQ multiplex PCR assay. RNA was extracted from all samples and reverse transcribed into cDNA, which served as template for TCR sequencing. First-strand cDNA was synthesized with SuperScript III using a 2:1 mix of oligo-dT and random hexamers. Amplification bias was assessed with a synthetic immune receptor repertoire, and residual bias was removed computationally. The paper's processing steps were these. Raw reads were preprocessed for error removal, and CDR3 was defined according to IMGT conventions as running from the conserved cysteine to phenylalanine. Clonality was calculated as 1 minus Shannon entropy normalized by log2 of the number of productive unique TCRs. Whether each scalp clone was CD4 or CD8 was inferred by checking scalp TCRbeta sequences against the CD4 and CD8 repertoires from sorted blood. The immuneACCESS repertoire file appears here via TCRdb, limited to in-frame rearrangements. These files lack a portion of the clones; in checked studies, under half of the deficit traces to unresolved V genes, and the cause of the others is not known. V and J calls and clone size are as listed in that table; D and trimming were resolved from the DNA. The sample table holds a few hundred thousand clones, of which 56% were seen once. The ten top clones hold roughly 5.3% of the sample.

After PBMCs were isolated by density centrifugation and stained for CD3, CD4 and CD8, a FACSAria was used to sort CD4+ and CD8+ T cells. Unaffected controls provided scalp biopsies and blood samples. The sequenced sample consisted of CD8+ T cells sorted from blood. The chain links TRBV23-1 with TRBJ1-5, with 7 central nucleotides matching TRBD1. TRBV23-1 counts as an open reading frame of uncertain function. The sequence was obtained from a human donor in good health. The sequence in DNA is TGCGCCAGCAGTCAACCCCAGACAGGGTCCCGCGTCGGACAGCCCCAGCATTTT. The translation is CASSQPQTGSRVGQPQHF.